Below, 13 T cell receptor beta chains from the same sample are listed, as sequenced in a study of cytomegalovirus exposure and HLA in healthy donors. The PCR ran on 60 Vbeta and 13 Jbeta primers. Profiling relied on immunoSEQ multiplex PCR, and the TCRdb table lists in-frame clones only, not all of them. Recorded for this sample: about 20,000 clones. The sample taken for sequencing was PBMCs. The receptors derive from a man aged 60 to 75 in good health and CMV-seropositive.

The chain joins TRBV6-5 to TRBJ2-1; 12 bases agree with TRBD2. Germline V gene data show CDR1 as MNHEY and CDR2 as SVGAGI. The J segment lost 5 bases and the V segment lost 2 bases, leaving 4 bases of the junction unmatched. The length of the CDR3 is 16 residues. The CDR3 sequence is CASSYIGLAGNNEQFF. As DNA, the CDR3 is TGTGCCAGCAGTTACATCGGACTAGCGGGAAACAATGAGCAGTTCTTC.

The CDR3 spells CASSLGTGGPTDTQYF. The CDR3 nucleotides read TGTGCCAGCAGCCTGGGGACAGGGGGCCCCACAGATACGCAGTATTTT. V and J are TRBV7-9 and TRBJ2-3, with 12 bases fitting TRBD1. The CDR3 runs to 16 residues. The germline gives CDR1 SEHNR, CDR2 FQNEAQ (reference sequence). With 5 bases clipped from V and 2 bases from J, the junction kept 5 bases outside the gene matches.

The gene calls are TRBV14 and TRBJ2-3; TRBD1 matches 8 bases. The CDR3 is 16 amino acids. Germline V CDR1 and CDR2: SGHDN, FVKESK. Germline trimming cut 3 bases from V and 0 bases from J; bases unmatched to any gene: 5. The CDR3 nucleotides are TGTGCCAGCAGCCATCAAGGACAGGGAAGCACAGATACGCAGTATTTT. It encodes CASSHQGQGSTDTQYF.

The chain has TRBV29-1 and TRBJ1-1; D gene ambiguous. V lost 8 bases and J 6 bases, leaving 13 bases between the germline ends. In germline, CDR1 is SQVTM, CDR2 ANQGSEA. This CDR3 contains 11 residues. The CDR3 bases are TGCAGCACATCGGGAGGCGCTGAAGCTTTCTTT. It specifies CSTSGGAEAFF.

The chain links TRBV6-1 to TRBJ2-3; 12 nucleotides match TRBD2. The CDR3 is made up of 18 amino acids. Unmatched junction bases numbered 10, after V lost 4 bases and J lost 2 bases. The germline V gene encodes CDR1 MNHNS and CDR2 SASEGT. In nucleotides, the CDR3 is TGTGCCAGCAGTGGGAGAAGTCGACTAGCGGGAGACACAGATACGCAGTATTTT. Protein: CASSGRSRLAGDTDTQYF.

The V call is TRBV5-1, the J call TRBJ2-2; 7 positions agree with TRBD1. V lost 0 bases and J lost 4; bases outside the gene matches: 3. The CDR3 extends over 15 amino acids. CDR1 is SGHRS, CDR2 YFSETQ, per germline. The CDR3 region has the DNA TGCGCCAGCAGCTTGGGGGACAGAGGCACCGGGGAGCTGTTTTTT. This encodes CASSLGDRGTGELFF.

The genes are TRBV5-1 and TRBJ1-1; D unclear. The V end was cut by 0 bases, the J end by 1 base, with 7 bases between. Germline lookup yields CDR1 SGHRS and CDR2 YFSETQ. This CDR3 spans 14 amino acids. CDR3 DNA sequence: TGCGCCAGCAGCTTGGCCCAGGCGAACACTGAAGCTTTCTTT. Protein product: CASSLAQANTEAFF.

The chain is built from TRBV5-1 and TRBJ2-5, with TRBD2 matching over 8 bases. After removal of 0 bases from V and 5 bases from J, the junction contained 3 bases not matched to a gene. CDR1 and CDR2 from the germline V gene are SGHRS and YFSETQ. This CDR3 region has 14 residues. CDR3 protein: CASSLAAGDETQYF. DNA of the CDR3: TGCGCCAGCAGCTTGGCAGCGGGGGACGAGACCCAGTACTTC.

This chain uses TRBV9 with TRBJ2-7; TRBD2 agrees at 11 bases. Germline assignment: CDR1 SGDLS and CDR2 YYNGEE. The CDR3 is made up of 17 amino acids. The ends lost 2 bases at V and 2 bases at J; junction bases unmatched: 9. The DNA of the CDR3 is TGTGCCAGCAGCGTGGGGACTAGCGGCCTTACCCCCTACGAGCAGTACTTC. Its translation: CASSVGTSGLTPYEQYF.

The rearrangement links TRBV7-7 to TRBJ2-2; 7 bases fit TRBD2. CDR1 and CDR2 from the germline V gene are SSHAT and FNYEAQ (reference sequence). V shed 4 bases and J 0 bases; nucleotides not matched to a gene: 8. This CDR3 contains 17 residues. The CDR3 reads CASSSSLAGANTGELFF. CDR3 in DNA: TGTGCCAGCAGCTCGAGTTTAGCGGGCGCGAACACCGGGGAGCTGTTTTTT.

This rearrangement joins TRBV18 to TRBJ1-5; D gene uncertain. V lost 3 bases and J 10 bases, leaving 16 bases between the germline ends. Looked up from germline, CDR1 is KGHSH and CDR2 is LQKENI. The CDR3 runs 14 residues. This CDR3 reads CASSPLQDSGPQHF. The CDR3 DNA is TGTGCCAGCTCACCGCTGCAGGACTCCGGTCCCCAGCATTTT.

The chain uses TRBV4-1 and TRBJ2-5; 7 bases align to TRBD2. The CDR3 runs 13 residues. Germline V CDR1 and CDR2: MGHRA, YSYEKL. The ends lost 4 bases at V and 5 bases at J; junction bases unmatched: 4. CDR3 residues: CASSRREGETQYF. DNA of the CDR3: TGCGCCAGCAGCCGGAGGGAGGGGGAGACCCAGTACTTC.

V usage is TRBV6-1 and J usage is TRBJ1-5, with 7 bases that match TRBD1. This CDR3 is built from 15 residues. Germline V gene sequence: CDR1 MNHNS, CDR2 SASEGT. Unmatched junction bases numbered 5, after V lost 6 bases and J lost 0 bases. This CDR3 is CASRGGDSSNQPQHF. The DNA of the CDR3 is TGTGCCAGCAGGGGTGGGGACAGTAGCAATCAGCCCCAGCATTTT.